This TCR beta chain was observed in a study of T cells after yellow fever vaccination. The CDR3 extends over 14 amino acids. Trimming stripped 2 bases from V and 4 bases from J, with 8 bases between. MiXCR, applied by TCRdb to the 5' RACE reads, yields one record per CDR3 protein. The repertoire holds roughly 99,000 distinct CDR3 sequences, roughly 5.2% seen once, with about 40% in the top ten. The chain is built from TRBV23-1 and TRBJ2-2; D unclear. TRBV23-1 is assigned to the ORF class and has an uncertain function. Sequencing was performed on CD8+ T cells sorted from PBMCs, taken 10 days after the yellow fever booster vaccination. This TCR was recovered from a man aged 18 to 29 who received the YFV17D yellow fever vaccine. The CDR3 DNA reads TGCGCCAGCAGTCAAGACCGCTCCACCGGGGAGCTGTTTTTT. Residues: CASSQDRSTGELFF.